The clone carrying this TCR beta chain was picked up a small number of times. Its target is unknown. MiXCR, applied by TCRdb to the reads, yields one record per CDR3 protein. The profile shows approximately 990,000 distinct CDR3 sequences, approximately 33% of them singletons. This sample is drawn from a study of T cell repertoires in cytomegalovirus infection. Trimming cost V 1 base and J 5 bases, with 17 bases left between them. The length of the CDR3 is 15 residues. The germline gives CDR1 DFQATT, CDR2 SNEGSKA (reference sequence). J is TRBJ1-1 and V is TRBV20-1; D remains ambiguous. This TCR was recovered from a human donor in good health (CMV status not recorded). Some clones in this sample may be carry-over from other donors' samples. The material sequenced was cultured CD8+ T cells from PBMCs, taken from culture after CMV antigen stimulation. CDR3 DNA sequence: TGCAGTGCTAGAGGAGACGGAGGACGAGGGACTGAAGCTTTCTTT. This codes for CSARGDGGRGTEAFF.